The clone carrying this T cell receptor beta chain was seen only once. What it binds is not known. By 5'RACE template switching, TCR cDNA was produced, with a universal primer site and UMIs added in the process. TCRdb independently ran MiXCR on the 5' RACE reads; one entry per CDR3 protein. This sample has hundreds of thousands of distinct CDR3 sequences, with 13% found just once. Trimming left V 7 bases short and J 0 bases short, with 13 bases between. Per the germline V gene, CDR1 is MDHEN and CDR2 is SYDVKM. This CDR3 has 15 residues. This sample was included in a study of T cells after yellow fever vaccination. Study-wide points: Boosting was followed by the reappearance of most primary-vaccination clones (roughly 95% CD4, 70% to 90% CD8). Compared with primary, the secondary response was weaker and peaked at day 5, not 15.

The sequence came from a man aged 25-45 years who received the YFV17D yellow fever vaccine. The material sequenced was PBMCs, taken on the day of the yellow fever booster vaccination. J is TRBJ1-5 and V is TRBV28, with a tentative D call TRBD1 (6 bases). Here the CDR3 reads CASTLGGVSNQPQHF. The CDR3 region has the DNA TGTGCCAGCACCCTAGGGGGAGTTAGCAATCAGCCCCAGCATTTT. Full variable domain (rest looked up from reference TRBV28 and TRBJ1-5): DVKVTQSSRYLVKRTGEKVFLECVQDMDHENMFWYRQDPGLGLRLIYFSYDVKMKEKGDIPEGYSVSREKKERFSLILESASTNQTSMYLCASTLGGVSNQPQHFGDGTRLSIL.